Listed here is a single T cell receptor beta chain. Trimming removed 0 bases from V and 3 bases from J; junction bases left unmatched: 6. The germline CDR1 and CDR2 sequences are DFQATT and SNEGSKA (reference sequence). CDR3 length: 16 residues. TCRdb ran MiXCR on the RT-PCR reads and lists one entry per CDR3 protein. The sample shows 650,000 to 800,000 distinct CDR3 sequences, approximately 15% of them seen only once. The TCR originated in a female donor in good health, serving as a healthy control. The chain joins TRBV20-1 to TRBJ2-1; 9 nucleotides agree with TRBD2. The sample comprised memory CD4+ T cells from blood. The CDR3: CSARDPTSGLYNEQFF. The CDR3 nucleotides read TGCAGTGCTAGAGATCCGACTAGCGGCCTCTACAATGAGCAGTTCTTC.